Listed below are T cell receptor beta chains from one sample, sequenced in a study of blood T cell repertoires in COVID-19. Assay: immunoSEQ multiplex PCR; the TCRdb copy retains only in-frame clones and omits some. The sample lists under 200,000 clones; about 87% were seen once. The sample was peripheral blood. The receptors were gathered from a man aged 55 to 70 with acute or convalescent COVID-19. The CDR3 runs from the conserved cysteine through the conserved F or W. D genes are given only for firm matches. Only some rows state a clone size, as once, few, many or a class for expanded clones.

>TRBV2|NA|TRBD1|TRBJ1-6
TGTGCCAGCAAATCGACGGACAGGAAAAATTCACCCCTCCACTTT
CASKSTDRKNSPLHF
>TRBV18|NA|NA|TRBJ1-1
TGTGCCAGCTCTCCTGACACGGTTTTGAACACTGAAGCTTTCTTT
CASSPDTVLNTEAFF
>TRBV10-3|NA|NA|TRBJ2-6
TGTGCCATCAGCGGAAGTCAGGGATCGAAATTATTAGCTTCTGGGGCCAACGTCCTGACTTTC
CAISGSQGSKLLASGANVLTF
>TRBV6-6|NA|NA|TRBJ2-7
TGTGCCAGCAGTTACTCGAAAGGGGTCGAGCAGTACTTC
CASSYSKGVEQYF
>TRBV30|NA|TRBD1|TRBJ1-6
TGTGCCTCTCAAGGGACAGGGGTAGGCAATTCACCCCTCCACTTT
CASQGTGVGNSPLHF
>TRBV5-4|NA|TRBD1|TRBJ1-1
TGTGCCAGCAGCAGTGGGACAGGGGGCATGAACACTGAAGCTTTCTTT
CASSSGTGGMNTEAFF
>TRBV7-3|NA|NA|TRBJ2-2
TGTGCCAGCAGCCCGGGACTTAACACCGGGGAGCTGTTTTTT
CASSPGLNTGELFF
>TRBV7-2|few|TRBD2|TRBJ2-7
TGTGCCAGCAGTACCTCGATTAGCGGGTACTACGAGCAGTACTTC
CASSTSISGYYEQYF
>TRBV9|once|TRBD1|TRBJ2-7
TGTGCCAGCAGCCCCCAGGGGGAGTCCTACGAGCAGTACTTC
CASSPQGESYEQYF
>TRBV3-1/TRBV3-2|NA|NA|TRBJ1-2
TGTGCCAGCAGCCAAGAGGGAGAGGGAAAGAGGGGCTACACCTTC
CASSQEGEGKRGYTF
>TRBV5-1|NA|NA|TRBJ1-1
TGCGCCAGCAGCCGCGACAGGAGGAACACTGAAGCTTTCTTT
CASSRDRRNTEAFF
>TRBV2|NA|NA|TRBJ1-6
TGTGCCAGCAGTGCCCGACAGAGCACTAATTCACCCCTCCACTTT
CASSARQSTNSPLHF
>TRBV9|NA|NA|TRBJ2-3
TGTGCCAGCAGCACACGACAGAGCACAGATACGCAGTATTTT
CASSTRQSTDTQYF
>TRBV7-2|NA|TRBD2|TRBJ2-3
TGTGCCAGCAGCTCACTCGCGGGAGGGCCGGGTACGCAGTATTTT
CASSSLAGGPGTQYF
>TRBV13|NA|NA|TRBJ1-4
TGTGCCAGCAGTCGTAATGAAAAACTGTTTTTT
CASSRNEKLFF
>TRBV18|NA|NA|TRBJ1-2
TGTGCCAGCTCACCACTCAAAGGGGACTATGGCTACACCTTC
CASSPLKGDYGYTF
>TRBV10-2|NA|TRBD1|TRBJ1-2
TGCGCCAGCAGTGAGTCAGGGACAGTCTATGGCTACACCTTC
CASSESGTVYGYTF
>TRBV10-3|NA|NA|TRBJ1-5
TGTGCCATCAGTCCACAGGGAGTGAGGCAGCCCCAGCATTTT
CAISPQGVRQPQHF
>TRBV4-1|once|NA|TRBJ1-3
TGCGCCAGCAGCCTCGGGACACCCTCTGGAAACACCATATATTTT
CASSLGTPSGNTIYF
>TRBV19|few|TRBD1|TRBJ1-5
TGTGCCAGTAGTGGGACAGGTTATAGGAATAGCAATCAGCCCCAGCATTTT
CASSGTGYRNSNQPQHF
>TRBV5-6|NA|TRBD1|TRBJ1-5
TGTGCCAGCAGGCAACAGGGGGGGCTCCAGCATTTT
CASRQQGGLQHF
>TRBV29-1|NA|TRBD1|TRBJ1-1
TGCAGCGTGAACAGGGGTATGAACACTGAAGCTTTCTTT
CSVNRGMNTEAFF
>TRBV5-5|NA|NA|TRBJ1-5
TGTGCCAGCAGCCCCAGTGTGCCCAATCAGCCCCAGCATTTT
CASSPSVPNQPQHF
>TRBV18|NA|NA|TRBJ1-5
TGTGCCAGCTCACCCTTTATCGGAGGCAATCAGCCCCAGCATTTT
CASSPFIGGNQPQHF
>TRBV19|few|NA|TRBJ2-7
TGTGCCAGTAGCCGCTCAGGCAACTCCTACGAGCAGTACTTC
CASSRSGNSYEQYF
>TRBV5-6|NA|NA|TRBJ1-2
TGTGCCAGCAGCTTGGGGCAGGGAAACTATGGCTACACCTTC
CASSLGQGNYGYTF
>TRBV7-2|NA|TRBD1|TRBJ2-7
TGTGCCAGCAGCCCAGACAGGGGGCTATACGAGCAGTACTTC
CASSPDRGLYEQYF
>TRBV29-1|NA|TRBD1|TRBJ2-2
TGCAGCGTCAGGACAGGGAGAACGACCGGGGAGCTGTTTTTT
CSVRTGRTTGELFF
>TRBV6-6|NA|TRBD1|TRBJ1-2
TGTGCCAGCAGTTACTCTGGGACAGGGCCTTATGGCTACACCTTC
CASSYSGTGPYGYTF
>TRBV5-1|NA|NA|TRBJ1-1
TGCGCCAGCAGCGAGTTACAGGGCTTGGGCACTGAAGCTTTCTTT
CASSELQGLGTEAFF
>TRBV6-5|NA|TRBD1|TRBJ1-2
TGTGCCGGTTGGGGACAGGGGGGAACCTATGGCTACACCTTC
CAGWGQGGTYGYTF
>TRBV9|NA|NA|TRBJ1-1
TGTGCCAGCAGCGTAGGCGGGGGTATGAACACTGAAGCTTTCTTT
CASSVGGGMNTEAFF
>TRBV5-1|NA|NA|TRBJ2-5
TGCGCCAGCAGCTTCGTAGGGGGAATGGAGACCCAGTACTTC
CASSFVGGMETQYF
>TRBV9|NA|NA|TRBJ1-6
TGTGCCAGCAGCGTAGGGGAGAGCTCCTATAATTCACCCCTCCACTTT
CASSVGESSYNSPLHF
>TRBV5-1|NA|NA|TRBJ1-2
TGCGCCAGCAGCTTGGAATGGGGCTCGGAGGGCTACACCTTC
CASSLEWGSEGYTF
>TRBV27|NA|NA|TRBJ1-4
TGTGCCAGCAGTTTATATGTAAATAGTGAAAAACTGTTTTTT
CASSLYVNSEKLFF
>TRBV5-1|NA|NA|TRBJ1-6
TGCGCCAGCAGCTTAAAATCCGCGGCCAACGATAATTCACCCCTCCACTTT
CASSLKSAANDNSPLHF
>TRBV20-1|NA|NA|TRBJ2-5
TGCAGTGCTAGCCTCCAAGAGACCCAGTACTTC
CSASLQETQYF
>TRBV18|NA|NA|TRBJ1-2
TGTGCCAGCTCACCACAGAGCAGGGGCGGCTACACCTTC
CASSPQSRGGYTF
>TRBV9|NA|NA|TRBJ2-1
TGTGCCAGCAGCGTTACACTAGGGAATGAGCAGTTCTTC
CASSVTLGNEQFF
>TRBV28|NA|NA|TRBJ1-2
TGTGCCAGCAGTTTAAGGGGGAACTATGGCTACACCTTC
CASSLRGNYGYTF
>TRBV6-1|NA|NA|TRBJ2-2
TGTGCCAGCAGTGGACCTACTCGGGTAGGGCGGGCCGGGGAGCTGTTTTTT
CASSGPTRVGRAGELFF
>TRBV2|NA|TRBD1|TRBJ2-4
TGTGCCAGCATAGGACAGGGGATTTTTGTAGCCAAAAACATTCAGTACTTC
CASIGQGIFVAKNIQYF
>TRBV4-3|NA|NA|TRBJ2-2
TGCGCCAGCAGCCACAGTCGGGGCACCGGGGAGCTGTTTTTT
CASSHSRGTGELFF
>TRBV14|NA|TRBD1|TRBJ2-5
TGTGCCAGCAGCCCGGGGACAGCGGCGGGAGAGACCCAGTACTTC
CASSPGTAAGETQYF
>TRBV5-6|NA|NA|TRBJ1-5
TGTGCCAGCTCAAAATGGCGGTTCAATCAGCCCCAGCATTTT
CASSKWRFNQPQHF
>TRBV11-2|NA|TRBD1|TRBJ2-5
TGTGCCAGCAGCTTAGCTAGGGGGCGGCCGCAAGAGACCCAGTACTTC
CASSLARGRPQETQYF
>TRBV6-5|few|NA|TRBJ1-2
TGTGCCAGCAGTTACGTTAGGGGGGGCTATGGCTACACCTTC
CASSYVRGGYGYTF
>TRBV18|NA|TRBD1|TRBJ2-3
TGTGCCAGCTCACCGATGACAGGGAACACAGATACGCAGTATTTT
CASSPMTGNTDTQYF
>TRBV27|NA|TRBD1|TRBJ1-5
TGTGCCAGCAGTTTGCTCACAGGGGGCGATGCTCAGCCCCAGCATTTT
CASSLLTGGDAQPQHF
>TRBV27|NA|TRBD2|TRBJ2-1
TGTGCCAGCAGTTCCTCACTAGCGGGGAGCTCCTACAATGAGCAGTTCTTC
CASSSSLAGSSYNEQFF
>TRBV7-2|NA|NA|TRBJ1-4
TGTGCCAGCAGCTTAAATTTTGACGGGGAAAAACTGTTTTTT
CASSLNFDGEKLFF
>TRBV6-6|once|TRBD1|TRBJ2-3
TGTGCCAGCAGATCTCCGGACAGGGAAGATACGCAGTATTTT
CASRSPDREDTQYF